Below, one TCR beta chain is given with its context. This sample is drawn from a study of blood T cell repertoires in COVID-19. Study in general: Both acute and convalescent COVID-19 samples were obtained from the United States, Italy and Spain. T cells, B-cell-depleted T cells, or PBMCs supplied cDNA or gDNA.

In the original processing: By means of reference gene primer amplification, nucleated cell counts were estimated. The protocol was immunoSEQ multiplex PCR, while the TCRdb copy is restricted to in-frame clones and leaves out a portion. V, J and clone size reflect that table, while D and trimming were determined from the DNA. Of approximately 210,000 clones in the sample, approximately 86% were seen once. The sequence came from a man younger than 35 with active or convalescent COVID-19. Sequencing used peripheral blood.

The CDR3 region is CASRGTGDYNSPLHF. The CDR3 DNA reads as TGTGCCAGCAGGGGGACAGGGGACTATAATTCACCCCTCCACTTT. This sequence joins TRBV6-6 and TRBJ1-6; 10 nucleotides agree with TRBD1. This CDR3 is built from 15 residues. V dropped 6 bases and J dropped 3; count of bases not matched to a gene: 2. Germline V CDR1 and CDR2: MNHNY, SVGAGI (reference sequence).